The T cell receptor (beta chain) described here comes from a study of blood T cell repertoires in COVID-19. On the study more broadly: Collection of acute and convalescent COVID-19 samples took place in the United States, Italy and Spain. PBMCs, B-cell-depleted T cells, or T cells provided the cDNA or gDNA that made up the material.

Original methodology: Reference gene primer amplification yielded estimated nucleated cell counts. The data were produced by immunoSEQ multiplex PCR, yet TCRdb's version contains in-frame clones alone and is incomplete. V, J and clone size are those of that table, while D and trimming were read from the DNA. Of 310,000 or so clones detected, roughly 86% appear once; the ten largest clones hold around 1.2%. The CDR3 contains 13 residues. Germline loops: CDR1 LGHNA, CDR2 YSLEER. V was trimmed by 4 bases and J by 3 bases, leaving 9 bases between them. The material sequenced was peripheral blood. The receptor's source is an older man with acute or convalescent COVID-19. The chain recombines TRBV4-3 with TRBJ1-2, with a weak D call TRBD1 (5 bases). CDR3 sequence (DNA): TGCGCCAGCAGCCCAGGGCTCTACTATGGCTACACCTTC. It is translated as CASSPGLYYGYTF.